These 6 T cell receptor beta chains originate from one sample sequenced in a study of T-cell memory formation after mild COVID-19. TCRdb analysed the 5' RACE reads with MiXCR anew, one entry per CDR3 protein. Of 250,000 to 300,000 distinct CDR3 sequences listed, around 16% are singletons. Material: PBMCs or a T cell subset sorted from them (not recorded which). The receptors come from a young man who had mild COVID-19 (a few samples of this study predate the infection). Cell type and time point are not known.

The chain carries TRBV20-1 and TRBJ2-1; D may be TRBD2 (7 bases). Trimming pared 5 bases from V and 7 bases from J, leaving 21 bases between. This CDR3 contains 15 residues. Germline V lookup: CDR1 DFQATT, CDR2 SNEGSKA (reference sequence). Here the CDR3 DNA reads TGCAGTGCTGCACTACGGGGGCCGCGGGGGAATGAGCAGTTCTTC. Translation: CSAALRGPRGNEQFF.

CDR3 residues: CASSQYRGGARSDEQFF. The CDR3 bases are TGCGCCAGCAGCCAATACCGCGGGGGGGCCCGGTCCGATGAGCAGTTCTTC. V is TRBV4-3 and J is TRBJ2-1; 9 positions match TRBD2. V dropped 2 bases and J dropped 8; count of bases not matched to a gene: 13. Germline CDR1 reads LGHNA; CDR2 reads YSLEER. This CDR3 is 17 amino acids long.

This clonotype came up a few times. The chain carries TRBV9 and TRBJ1-2, with D possibly matching TRBD1 (5 bases). V lost 0 bases, J lost 4 bases, and 10 bases lay in between. This CDR3 has 14 amino acids. CDR1 SGDLS and CDR2 YYNGEE come from the germline V gene. DNA for the CDR3: TGTGCCAGCAGCGTAGCGGAGGGGCTCTATGGCTACACCTTC. This codes for CASSVAEGLYGYTF.

This clonotype occurred many times. J is TRBJ1-5 and V is TRBV5-1; TRBD1 aligns across 8 bases. Germline V gives CDR1 SGHRS, CDR2 YFSETQ. V gave up 4 bases and J gave up 2 bases; unmatched junction bases: 5. The CDR3 spans 15 residues. CDR3 DNA: TGCGCCAGCAGCCCTGGACAGGGCGGCAATCAGCCCCAGCATTTT. Protein product: CASSPGQGGNQPQHF.

This clonotype was seen only a few times. The rearrangement links TRBV9 to TRBJ1-3; a possible D gene is TRBD1 (6 bases). CDR1 and CDR2 from the germline V gene are SGDLS and YYNGEE. Trimming shortened V by 0 bases and J by 8 bases, and 12 bases separated the two germline ends. This CDR3 spans 14 amino acids. The CDR3 coding sequence is TGTGCCAGCAGCGTAGGACAGGTCCTGGACACCATATATTTT. Its translation is CASSVGQVLDTIYF.

This clonotype has a count of ten or more. V is TRBV4-1 and J is TRBJ2-3, with D uncertain. Trimming removed 0 bases from V and 5 bases from J, with 9 bases in between. This CDR3 region has 14 residues. CDR1 and CDR2 (germline): MGHRA, YSYEKL. CDR3 nucleotide sequence: TGCGCCAGCAGCCAAGAGGTTTTAGGAGATACGCAGTATTTT. It codes for CASSQEVLGDTQYF.